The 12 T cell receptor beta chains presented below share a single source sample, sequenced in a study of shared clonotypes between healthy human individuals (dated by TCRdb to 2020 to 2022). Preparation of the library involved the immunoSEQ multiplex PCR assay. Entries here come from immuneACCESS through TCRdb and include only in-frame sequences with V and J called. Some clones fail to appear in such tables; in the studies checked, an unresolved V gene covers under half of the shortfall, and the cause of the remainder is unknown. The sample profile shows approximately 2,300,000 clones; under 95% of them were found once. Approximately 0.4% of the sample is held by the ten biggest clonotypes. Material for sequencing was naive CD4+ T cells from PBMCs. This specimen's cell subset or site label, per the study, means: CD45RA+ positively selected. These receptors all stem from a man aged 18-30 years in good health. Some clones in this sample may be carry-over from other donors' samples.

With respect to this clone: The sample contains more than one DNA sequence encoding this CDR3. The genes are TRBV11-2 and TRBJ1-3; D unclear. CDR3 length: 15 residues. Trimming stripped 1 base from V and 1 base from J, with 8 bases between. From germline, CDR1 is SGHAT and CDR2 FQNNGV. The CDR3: CASSLVSGSGNTIYF. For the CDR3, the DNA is TGTGCCAGCAGCTTAGTATCGGGATCTGGAAACACCATATATTTT.

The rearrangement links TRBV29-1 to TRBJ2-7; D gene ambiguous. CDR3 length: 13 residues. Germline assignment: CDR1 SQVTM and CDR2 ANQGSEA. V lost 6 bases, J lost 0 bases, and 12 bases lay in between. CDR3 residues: CSVAATSSYEQYF. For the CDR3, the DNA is TGCAGCGTCGCGGCGACAAGCTCCTACGAGCAGTACTTC.

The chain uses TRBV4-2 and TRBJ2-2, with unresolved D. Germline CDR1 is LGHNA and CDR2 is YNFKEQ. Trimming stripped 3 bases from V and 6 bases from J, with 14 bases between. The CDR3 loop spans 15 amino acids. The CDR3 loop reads CASSHPRPDPGELFF. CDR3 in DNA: TGTGCCAGCAGCCATCCTCGGCCCGACCCCGGGGAGCTGTTTTTT.

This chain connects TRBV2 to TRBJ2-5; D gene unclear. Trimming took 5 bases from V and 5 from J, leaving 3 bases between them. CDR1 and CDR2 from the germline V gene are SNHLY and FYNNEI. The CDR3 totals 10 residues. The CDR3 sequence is CASSYETQYF. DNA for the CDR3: TGTGCCAGCAGTTATGAGACCCAGTACTTC.

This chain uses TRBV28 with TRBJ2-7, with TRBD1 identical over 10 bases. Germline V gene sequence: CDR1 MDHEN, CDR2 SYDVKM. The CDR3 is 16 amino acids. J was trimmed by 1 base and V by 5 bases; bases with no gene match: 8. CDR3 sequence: CASSGRTGGQSYEQYF. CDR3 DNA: TGTGCCAGCAGTGGCCGGACAGGGGGACAATCCTACGAGCAGTACTTC. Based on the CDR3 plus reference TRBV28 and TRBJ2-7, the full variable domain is DVKVTQSSRYLVKRTGEKVFLECVQDMDHENMFWYRQDPGLGLRLIYFSYDVKMKEKGDIPEGYSVSREKKERFSLILESASTNQTSMYLCASSGRTGGQSYEQYFGPGTRLTVT.

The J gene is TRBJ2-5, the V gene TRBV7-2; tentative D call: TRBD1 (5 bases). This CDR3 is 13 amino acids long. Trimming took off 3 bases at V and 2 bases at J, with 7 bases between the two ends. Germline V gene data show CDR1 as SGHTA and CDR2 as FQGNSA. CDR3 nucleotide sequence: TGTGCCAGCAGCTTCTACAGGCAAGAGACCCAGTACTTC. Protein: CASSFYRQETQYF.

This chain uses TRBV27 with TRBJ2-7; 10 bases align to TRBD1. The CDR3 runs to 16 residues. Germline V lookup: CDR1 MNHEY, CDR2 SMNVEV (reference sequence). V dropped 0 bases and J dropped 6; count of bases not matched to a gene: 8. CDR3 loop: CASSLSGRGQGREQYF. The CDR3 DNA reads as TGTGCCAGCAGTTTATCGGGTCGGGGACAGGGGCGCGAGCAGTACTTC.

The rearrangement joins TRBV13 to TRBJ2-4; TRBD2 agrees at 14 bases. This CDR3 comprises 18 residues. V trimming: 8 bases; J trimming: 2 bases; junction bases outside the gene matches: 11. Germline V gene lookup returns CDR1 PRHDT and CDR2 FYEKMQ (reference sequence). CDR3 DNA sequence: TGTGCCAGCGGGAACAGACTAGCGGGAGGGGCTACCAAAAACATTCAGTACTTC. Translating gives CASGNRLAGGATKNIQYF.

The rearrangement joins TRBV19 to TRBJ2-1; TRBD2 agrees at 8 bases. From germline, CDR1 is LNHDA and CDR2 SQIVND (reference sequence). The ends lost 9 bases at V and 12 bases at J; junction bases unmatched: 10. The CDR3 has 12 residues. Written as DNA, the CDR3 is TGTGCCAGCCGGGGGGGGCTAGCCGGGCAGTTCTTC. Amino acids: CASRGGLAGQFF.

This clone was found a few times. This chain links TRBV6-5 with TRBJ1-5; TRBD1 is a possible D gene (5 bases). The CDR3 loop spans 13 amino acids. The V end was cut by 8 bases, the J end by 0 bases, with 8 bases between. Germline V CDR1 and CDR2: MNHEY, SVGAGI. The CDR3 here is CASQGGSNQPQHF. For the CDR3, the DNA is TGTGCCAGCCAGGGAGGTAGCAATCAGCCCCAGCATTTT.

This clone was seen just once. The DNA for the CDR3 is TGCGCCAGCAGCTTGGGTGATGGACAGGGGGCGGCTGAAGCTTTCTTT. Its translation is CASSLGDGQGAAEAFF. The chain links TRBV5-1 to TRBJ1-1; 11 bases agree with TRBD1. V dropped 0 bases and J dropped 6; count of bases not matched to a gene: 7. This CDR3 is 16 amino acids long. Per the germline V gene, CDR1 is SGHRS and CDR2 is YFSETQ.

CDR3 nucleotides: TGTGCCAGCAGCCCTTACAGGCCTCCAAGCGGGCAGTACTTC. This sequence encodes CASSPYRPPSGQYF. This chain joins TRBV28 and TRBJ2-7; TRBD1 or TRBD2 may be the D gene (5 bases each). CDR3 length: 14 amino acids. V lost 6 bases, J lost 9 bases, and 21 bases lay in between. Germline CDR1 is MDHEN and CDR2 is SYDVKM.